Below are 7 T cell receptor beta chains sequenced from a single sample in a study of blood T cell repertoires in COVID-19. Generated by immunoSEQ multiplex PCR, the TCRdb table keeps only in-frame clones and is missing some. The sample holds some 220,000 clones, 75% to 85% seen once. The sample taken for sequencing was peripheral blood. Receptors were obtained from a woman aged 65 to 85 with COVID-19, enrolled during active disease.

The CDR3 region is CASSPDWSETQYF. Here the CDR3 DNA reads TGTGCCAGCAGCCCGGACTGGTCGGAGACCCAGTACTTC. The V gene is TRBV3-1 (or the pseudogene TRBV3-2), the J gene TRBJ2-5; TRBD2 is a possible D gene (5 bases). V was trimmed by 4 bases and J by 5 bases, leaving 11 bases between them. Germline-derived CDR1 and CDR2 are LGHDT and YNNKEL (reference sequence). The CDR3 consists of 13 residues.

This chain joins TRBV29-1 and TRBJ1-4, with 7 positions matching TRBD1. J was trimmed by 2 bases and V by 2 bases; bases with no gene match: 5. Germline V gene data show CDR1 as SQVTM and CDR2 as ANQGSEA. This CDR3 comprises 15 residues. The chain's CDR3 is CSVELWDSTNEKLFF. DNA of the CDR3: TGCAGCGTTGAACTGTGGGACAGTACTAATGAAAAACTGTTTTTT.

This rearrangement joins TRBV11-2 to TRBJ2-3; D is undetermined. This CDR3 region has 15 residues. Per the germline V gene, CDR1 is SGHAT and CDR2 is FQNNGV. Trimming took 5 bases from V and 6 from J, leaving 18 bases between them. CDR3 bases: TGTGCCAGCAGCATACTTCCCATAAGATCCGATACGCAGTATTTT. Its translation is CASSILPIRSDTQYF.

The chain uses TRBV23-1 and TRBJ2-3; TRBD1 aligns across 7 bases. TRBV23-1 is reported as an ORF; its role is uncertain. This CDR3 is built from 15 residues. V lost 4 bases, J lost 4 bases, and 8 bases stayed unmatched. CDR3 sequence (DNA): TGCGCCAGCAGTCCCGCCACAGGGGTAGCAGATACGCAGTATTTT. It encodes CASSPATGVADTQYF.

The chain employs TRBV6-1 and TRBJ2-3; possibly TRBD1 for D (5 bases). The germline CDR1 and CDR2 sequences are MNHNS and SASEGT. There are 15 residues in the CDR3. Trimming removed 2 bases from V and 5 bases from J, with 14 bases in between. CDR3 nucleotides: TGTGCCAGCAGTGAACTTGGTGTAGGGGTAGATACGCAGTATTTT. The encoded protein is CASSELGVGVDTQYF.

V usage is TRBV11-2 and J usage is TRBJ1-5; D is ambiguous. This CDR3 region has 18 residues. Trimming took 7 bases from V and 0 from J, leaving 22 bases between them. Looked up from germline, CDR1 is SGHAT and CDR2 is FQNNGV. CDR3 DNA: TGTGCCAGCACCAAATTCTGTGAAACAGAGAATAGCAATCAGCCCCAGCATTTT. Its protein is CASTKFCETENSNQPQHF.

The V and J genes are TRBV24-1 and TRBJ2-3; tentatively, D is TRBD2 (5 bases). The germline V and J ends were trimmed by 9 bases and 1 base, with 13 bases remaining between them. Germline V gene lookup returns CDR1 KGHDR and CDR2 SFDVKD. The CDR3 totals 14 residues. The CDR3 DNA reads TGTGCCACCGGCAAGGGAGAGGGCACAGATACGCAGTATTTT. This translates into CATGKGEGTDTQYF.